The 22 T cell receptor beta chains below all came from one sample that was sequenced in a study of CD8+CD57+ T cells in acquired aplastic anemia. Genomic DNA acted as the template from which TCR beta VDJ combination and CDR3 sequence profiling were carried out. TCRdb passed the reads through MiXCR, listing each CDR3 protein once. This table has 200,000 or so distinct CDR3 sequences, approximately 60% appearing once. Patients who underwent sequencing had shown CD8+CD57+ cell expansion by flow cytometry. Sequencing was carried out using sorted CD4+, CD8+, or CD8+CD57+ T cells (not recorded which) from PBMCs. The source is a human donor with aplastic anemia.

The chain recombines TRBV9 with TRBJ1-2; D gene ambiguous. CDR3 length: 14 amino acids. Germline lookup yields CDR1 SGDLS and CDR2 YYNGEE. Trimming took 2 bases from V and 4 from J, leaving 12 bases between them. CDR3 region: CASSVGSLPYGYTF. CDR3 coding DNA: TGTGCCAGCAGCGTGGGCAGCTTACCCTATGGCTACACCTTC.

The chain couples TRBV2 to TRBJ2-1; D ambiguous. CDR3 size: 13 residues. Trimming shortened V by 4 bases and J by 15 bases, and 19 bases separated the two germline ends. Germline V gene data show CDR1 as SNHLY and CDR2 as FYNNEI. In DNA, the CDR3 is TGTGCCAGCAGTGTTAGTACAAAAGCTCCGCGGTTCTTC. It codes for CASSVSTKAPRFF.

This clonotype was detected only a few times. The rearrangement uses TRBV10-3 and TRBJ2-5; 9 nucleotides match TRBD1. The CDR3 totals 14 residues. Germline V gene sequence: CDR1 ENHRY, CDR2 SYGVKD. Unmatched junction bases numbered 7, after V lost 6 bases and J lost 5 bases. CDR3 bases: TGTGCCATCAGGGAACAGGGGGCCGGGGAGACCCAGTACTTC. This sequence encodes CAIREQGAGETQYF.

There are a few counts of this clonotype. This chain links TRBV5-1 with TRBJ2-1, with 7 bases aligning to TRBD2. The germline V gene encodes CDR1 SGHRS and CDR2 YFSETQ. Trimming took 3 bases from V and 3 from J; bases not matched to a gene: 12. The CDR3 loop spans 17 amino acids. For the CDR3, the DNA is TGCGCCAGCAGCTCAATGCGGGGGACGTCCTACTACAATGAGCAGTTCTTC. It is translated as CASSSMRGTSYYNEQFF.

The chain joins TRBV2 to TRBJ2-3; TRBD2 matches 14 bases. Trimming removed 7 bases from V and 8 bases from J; junction bases left unmatched: 11. The CDR3 has 16 residues. Per the germline V gene, CDR1 is SNHLY and CDR2 is FYNNEI. The CDR3 nucleotides are TGTGCCAGCACCCTGACTAGCGGGGGGGCGGCAGGTACGCAGTATTTT. Translated: CASTLTSGGAAGTQYF. The whole variable domain, filled in from reference TRBV2 and TRBJ2-3, reads EPEVTQTPSHQVTQMGQEVILRCVPISNHLYFYWYRQILGQKVEFLVSFYNNEISEKSEIFDDQFSVERPDGSNFTLKIRSTKLEDSAMYFCASTLTSGGAAGTQYFGPGTRLTVL.

The V call is TRBV2, the J call TRBJ2-7, with D perhaps being TRBD1 or TRBD2 (5 bases each). V gave up 6 bases and J gave up 0 bases, with 9 bases separating them. This CDR3 contains 13 residues. CDR1 SNHLY and CDR2 FYNNEI come from the germline V gene. DNA for the CDR3: TGTGCCAGCAGAGCCGGGGCCTCCTACGAGCAGTACTTC. Encoded protein: CASRAGASYEQYF.

The chain uses TRBV24-1 and TRBJ2-1, with 9 bases lining up with TRBD2. The germline CDR1 and CDR2 sequences are KGHDR and SFDVKD. This CDR3 is built from 14 residues. The ends lost 7 bases at V and 9 bases at J; junction bases unmatched: 9. CDR3 sequence (DNA): TGTGCCACCAGGGGCGCGGGAGGGCCTGGTGAGCAGTTCTTC. This gives the protein CATRGAGGPGEQFF.

The DNA of the CDR3 is TGTGCCATCAATACGAACACAGATACGCAGTATTTT. Residues: CAINTNTDTQYF. This rearrangement joins TRBV10-3 to TRBJ2-3, with no clear D. Germline loops: CDR1 ENHRY, CDR2 SYGVKD. Trimming removed 7 bases at V and 2 bases at J, with 7 bases between. CDR3 length: 12 amino acids.

In regard to this clonotype: A read error may account for a junction end that differs from germline. This chain connects TRBV6-1 to TRBJ2-7; D tentatively reads TRBD1 or TRBD2 (5 bases each). The CDR3 has 12 residues. The germline gives CDR1 MNHNS, CDR2 SASEGT. CDR3 loop: CACSWDDNEQYF. DNA for the CDR3: TGTGCCTGCAGTTGGGACGATAACGAGCAGTACTTC.

The chain employs TRBV19 and TRBJ2-5, with D perhaps TRBD1 (6 bases). The CDR3 consists of 13 residues. V shed 3 bases and J shed 5 bases, with 10 bases lying between them. Germline V CDR1 and CDR2: LNHDA, SQIVND (reference sequence). The CDR3 bases are TGTGCCAGTAGTATGCCAGGGGTCGAGACCCAGTACTTC. This codes for CASSMPGVETQYF.

As for this clonotype: The junction departs from the called germline gene at one end, perhaps through a read error. The rearrangement joins TRBV9 to TRBJ2-5; no reliable D call. Germline CDR1 reads SGDLS; CDR2 reads YYNGEE. CDR3 size: 14 residues. The CDR3 region has the DNA TGTGCCAGCAGCGTATTTGGAGACCAAGAGGCCCAGTACTTC. It encodes CASSVFGDQEAQYF.

The chain recombines TRBV29-1 with TRBJ1-3; TRBD1 might be the D (5 bases). Trimming left V 1 base short and J 2 bases short, with 12 bases between. The germline gives CDR1 SQVTM, CDR2 ANQGSEA. This CDR3 spans 15 amino acids. The CDR3 DNA follows: TGCAGCGTTGAAGGCCGGGACCCTCCTGGAAACACCATATATTTT. Its protein is CSVEGRDPPGNTIYF.

The V call is TRBV20-1, the J call TRBJ2-1; 7 nucleotides agree with TRBD2. This CDR3 contains 14 residues. Germline V gives CDR1 DFQATT, CDR2 SNEGSKA (reference sequence). The ends lost 3 bases at V and 5 bases at J; junction bases unmatched: 7. The CDR3 DNA is TGCAGTGCTAGTACGTCTAGCGGAAACAATGAGCAGTTCTTC. Protein sequence: CSASTSSGNNEQFF.

This clonotype was recorded a few times. The V gene is TRBV24-1, the J gene TRBJ2-5, with TRBD2 identical over 8 bases. This CDR3 comprises 15 residues. V dropped 3 bases and J dropped 1; count of bases not matched to a gene: 3. Per the germline V gene, CDR1 is KGHDR and CDR2 is SFDVKD. DNA for the CDR3: TGTGCCACCAGTGATACGGCGGGGGGCCAAGAGACCCAGTACTTC. Translating gives CATSDTAGGQETQYF.

This clonotype was detected many times. This chain joins TRBV19 and TRBJ2-7, with D perhaps TRBD2 (6 bases). The V gene lost 5 bases and the J gene lost 1 base, with 15 bases spanning the gap. The CDR3 consists of 15 residues. Looked up from germline, CDR1 is LNHDA and CDR2 is SQIVND (reference sequence). CDR3 amino acids: CASSSRLEASYEQYF. CDR3 nucleotide sequence: TGTGCCAGTAGTTCGAGACTAGAAGCATCCTACGAGCAGTACTTC.

V is TRBV7-9 and J is TRBJ2-2; D remains unclear. The V gene's germline CDR1 is SEHNR and CDR2 FQNEAQ (reference sequence). The CDR3 is made up of 12 amino acids. The V and J ends lost 1 base and 8 bases respectively, with 5 bases between them. CDR3 region: CASSLVTGELFF. Here the CDR3 DNA reads TGTGCCAGCAGCTTAGTCACAGGGGAGCTGTTTTTT.

This clonotype was observed a handful of times. CDR3 in DNA: TGTGCCAGCAGTGATTTAGTCCCGTACGAGCAGTACTTC. The encoded protein is CASSDLVPYEQYF. The genes are TRBV25-1 and TRBJ2-7, with D uncertain. There are 13 residues in the CDR3. Trimming cost V 3 bases and J 4 bases, with 10 bases left between them. Germline assignment: CDR1 MGHDK and CDR2 SYGVNS.

There are a few counts of this clonotype. The V gene is TRBV2, the J gene TRBJ1-1; 8 positions match TRBD1. Trimming took 6 bases from V and 3 from J; bases not matched to a gene: 6. There are 14 residues in the CDR3. Germline V lookup: CDR1 SNHLY, CDR2 FYNNEI. The CDR3 DNA reads as TGTGCCAGCAGCCCAGGGGGCGGGTACACTGAAGCTTTCTTT. As protein: CASSPGGGYTEAFF.

The rearrangement uses TRBV2 and TRBJ2-3; the D gene is possibly TRBD1 (5 bases). CDR1 and CDR2 (germline): SNHLY, FYNNEI. The CDR3 covers 14 residues. With 10 bases removed from V and 1 base from J, the gap between germline ends came to 15 bases. The CDR3 sequence: CATRVGLGTDTQYF. DNA of the CDR3: TGTGCCACCCGAGTGGGGCTTGGCACAGATACGCAGTATTTT. The full variable domain, completed using reference TRBV2 and TRBJ2-3, is EPEVTQTPSHQVTQMGQEVILRCVPISNHLYFYWYRQILGQKVEFLVSFYNNEISEKSEIFDDQFSVERPDGSNFTLKIRSTKLEDSAMYFCATRVGLGTDTQYFGPGTRLTVL.

The J gene is TRBJ2-2, the V gene TRBV10-3; 15 positions match TRBD2. The CDR3 length is 15 residues. Germline loops: CDR1 ENHRY, CDR2 SYGVKD. Losses at the gene ends were 10 bases for V and 9 bases for J; bases not matched to a gene: 9. CDR3 amino acids: CATRTGTSGGWELFF. Here the CDR3 DNA reads TGTGCCACCCGAACCGGGACTAGCGGGGGGTGGGAGCTGTTTTTT.

This clonotype was picked up a small number of times. This rearrangement joins TRBV5-6 to TRBJ1-1; weak D call: TRBD1 (5 bases). This CDR3 has 15 amino acids. Deletions cut 0 bases from V and 1 base from J, with 10 bases between. The germline V gene encodes CDR1 SGHDT and CDR2 YYEEEE. The CDR3 region is CASSLEGLPNTEAFF. The CDR3 DNA reads as TGTGCCAGCAGCTTGGAGGGACTTCCGAACACTGAAGCTTTCTTT.

The chain couples TRBV6-5 to TRBJ1-6; D uncertain. V was clipped by 2 bases and J by 14 bases, with 7 bases between them. This CDR3 has 11 amino acids. Germline V CDR1 and CDR2: MNHEY, SVGAGI. DNA of the CDR3: TGTGCCAGCAGTTACCTCTCGGCCCTCCACTTT. It is translated as CASSYLSALHF.